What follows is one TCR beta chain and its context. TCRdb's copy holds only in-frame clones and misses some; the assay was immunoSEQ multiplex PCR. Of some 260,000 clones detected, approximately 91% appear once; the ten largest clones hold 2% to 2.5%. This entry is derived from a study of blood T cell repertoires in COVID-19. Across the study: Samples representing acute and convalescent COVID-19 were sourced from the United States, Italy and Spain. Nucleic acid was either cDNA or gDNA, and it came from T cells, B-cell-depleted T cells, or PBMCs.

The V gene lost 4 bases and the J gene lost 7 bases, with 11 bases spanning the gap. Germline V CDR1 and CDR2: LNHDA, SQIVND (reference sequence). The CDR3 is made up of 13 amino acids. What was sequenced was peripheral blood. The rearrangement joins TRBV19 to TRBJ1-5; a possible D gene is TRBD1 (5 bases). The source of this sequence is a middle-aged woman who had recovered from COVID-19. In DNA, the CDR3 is TGTGCCAGTAGTAGTCAGGGTAGGCAGCCCCAGCATTTT. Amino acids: CASSSQGRQPQHF.